This T cell receptor beta chain came from a study of blood T cell repertoires in COVID-19. Across the study: The cDNA or gDNA used as material had been derived from T cells, B-cell-depleted T cells, or PBMCs.

Under the authors' procedure: Amplification with reference gene primers provided the estimates of nucleated cell counts. The assay was immunoSEQ multiplex PCR, and TCRdb's table has in-frame clones only and misses some. The V and J calls and the clone size are those of that table, but D and trimming were determined from the DNA. This table holds about 88,000 clones, 85% found once. In germline, CDR1 is SGHVS, CDR2 FNYEAQ. Deletions cut 1 base from V and 0 bases from J, with 7 bases between. This CDR3 is built from 16 residues. This TCR was recovered from an older woman with acute or convalescent COVID-19. The sample consisted of peripheral blood. The rearrangement joins TRBV7-6 to TRBJ2-6; no definite D call. The CDR3 DNA reads as TGTGCCAGCAGCTTAGACAGAAGCTCTGGGGCCAACGTCCTGACTTTC. It encodes CASSLDRSSGANVLTF.